Only a few counts were recorded for the clone carrying this T cell receptor (beta chain). Its antigen is unidentified. The data were obtained in a study of T cell responses to AZD1222 COVID-19 vaccine. Profiling relied on immunoSEQ multiplex PCR, and the TCRdb table lists in-frame clones only, not all of them. The data contain around 99,000 clones, about 90% of them singletons. Study observations and caveats: Only a handful of people who got AZD1222 tested seropositive at baseline. Without day 14 samples, only post-peak T cell repertoires were studied. Dominant CD4 TCR responses targeted spike regions 160-218 and 743-854. Vaccination with two AZD1222 doses was followed by a rise in Spike-specific TCR breadth and depth.

Germline lookup yields CDR1 SGHTA and CDR2 FQGNSA. There are 17 residues in the CDR3. V was cut by 2 bases and J by 2 bases, with 19 bases left in between. Sequenced here: peripheral blood, sampled on day 0 of AZD1222 vaccination. The V and J genes are TRBV7-2 and TRBJ2-7, with D tentatively TRBD2 (6 bases). This TCR was recovered from an adult in good health. The CDR3 here is CASSLLPVVAAAYEQYF. Written as DNA, the CDR3 is TGTGCCAGCAGCTTACTCCCTGTGGTAGCGGCTGCCTACGAGCAGTACTTC.